This T cell receptor (beta chain) appears in the sequencing data of a study of tissue T cells after allogeneic stem cell transplantation. Study results and limitations: Anatomically similar tissues had similar TCR repertoires within each patient.

A word on this clone: Its antigen remains unknown.

The method was immunoSEQ multiplex PCR; TCRdb's version includes in-frame clones alone and lacks a portion of them. Seen here are fewer than 2,000 clones, about 70% observed once, and the top ten hold approximately 10%. This clonotype was obtained from a male patient between 35 and 75 years old with steroid-refractory graft-versus-host disease after an allogeneic stem cell transplant. Some of the T cells may derive from the graft donor. The sample in question was colon tissue, obtained at autopsy.

The CDR3 nucleotides are TGTGCCAGCAGCCTAGGGGAGGGAAACGAGCAGTACTTC. The encoded protein is CASSLGEGNEQYF. The chain is built from TRBV9 and TRBJ2-7; 7 positions agree with TRBD2. With 4 bases clipped from V and 5 bases from J, the junction kept 6 bases outside the gene matches. The CDR3 length is 13 residues. The germline gives CDR1 SGDLS, CDR2 YYNGEE.